Following are 2 T cell receptor beta chains from one sample sequenced in a study of CD8 T cells in ankylosing spondylitis. A single record per CDR3 protein comes from TCRdb applying MiXCR to the 5' RACE reads. In the table there are 250,000 to 300,000 distinct CDR3 sequences, 20% of which are singletons. Source material: blood, either unsorted or a sorted T cell fraction (not recorded which). These receptors all stem from a male donor with ankylosing spondylitis or in good health (not recorded which).

For the CDR3, the DNA is TGCGCCAGCAGCTTGGAGGGGCGGAGTAGCGATGAGCAGTTCTTC. It encodes CASSLEGRSSDEQFF. This chain joins TRBV5-1 and TRBJ2-1; the D call may be TRBD1 or TRBD2 (5 bases each). In germline, CDR1 is SGHRS, CDR2 YFSETQ. This CDR3 is built from 15 residues. V shed 0 bases and J shed 8 bases, with 15 bases lying between them.

This clonotype was seen only a few times. The chain links TRBV5-1 to TRBJ2-1; D unresolved. CDR1 is SGHRS, CDR2 YFSETQ, per germline. This CDR3 spans 15 amino acids. V shed 4 bases and J shed 6 bases, with 17 bases lying between them. Written as DNA, the CDR3 is TGCGCCAGCAGCCCGGAGCGAATGAAAGTCAATGAGCAGTTCTTC. It codes for CASSPERMKVNEQFF.